Shown below are 22 T cell receptor beta chains from a single sample sequenced in a study of cytomegalovirus exposure and HLA in healthy donors. PCR primers comprised 60 Vbeta and 13 Jbeta primers. Using immunoSEQ multiplex PCR, the repertoire was profiled, and TCRdb retains in-frame clones only, with some absent. In the table there are about 180,000 clones, more than 60% of which are singletons. The sample was PBMCs. Source of these receptors: a woman aged 55 to 70 in good health and CMV-seropositive.

The chain has TRBV15 and TRBJ1-1; D is possibly TRBD1 (5 bases). Trimming removed 1 base at V and 11 bases at J, with 17 bases between. The CDR3 consists of 14 residues. Germline V gene lookup returns CDR1 LNHNV and CDR2 YYDKDF (reference sequence). CDR3 sequence reads: CATSRVAGEVYAFF. The CDR3 DNA sequence: TGTGCCACCAGCAGAGTGGCGGGGGAGGTGTATGCTTTCTTT.

This rearrangement joins TRBV2 to TRBJ2-7; the D gene is possibly TRBD2 (7 bases). The CDR3 contains 12 residues. Germline V gene data show CDR1 as SNHLY and CDR2 as FYNNEI. V dropped 6 bases and J dropped 12 bases, with 18 bases sitting between them. CDR3: CASRLESGTLYF. The CDR3 region has the DNA TGTGCCAGCAGGCTCGAGAGCGGGACATTGTACTTC.

The chain combines TRBV19 with TRBJ2-1; 8 nucleotides line up with TRBD1. V lost 5 bases to trimming and J lost 5 bases; unmatched junction nucleotides: 8. This CDR3 spans 15 amino acids. Germline V lookup: CDR1 LNHDA, CDR2 SQIVND (reference sequence). CDR3 residues: CASSARDRRHNEQFF. The CDR3 nucleotides are TGTGCCAGTAGTGCACGGGACAGGAGACACAATGAGCAGTTCTTC.

V and J are TRBV28 and TRBJ2-7, with a weak D call TRBD2 (5 bases). Trimming cost V 6 bases and J 7 bases, with 10 bases left between them. Germline CDR1 is MDHEN and CDR2 is SYDVKM. The CDR3 extends over 11 amino acids. In DNA form, the CDR3 reads TGTGCCAGCAGCTCGCCGGGGGAGCAGTACTTC. Protein: CASSSPGEQYF.

The chain carries TRBV30 and TRBJ2-3; 7 bases are shared with TRBD2. The ends lost 1 base at V and 4 bases at J; junction bases unmatched: 14. CDR1 and CDR2 from the germline V gene are GTSNPN and SVGIG (reference sequence). This CDR3 has 17 residues. CDR3 nucleotide sequence: TGTGCCTGGAGTGAATTGCGGGAGTCGGATCGGGCAGATACGCAGTATTTT. Translated: CAWSELRESDRADTQYF.

The J gene is TRBJ1-1, the V gene TRBV7-6, with no clear D. This CDR3 has 14 amino acids. V lost 4 bases to trimming and J lost 1 base, with 10 bases between them. Germline V lookup: CDR1 SGHVS, CDR2 FNYEAQ. The CDR3 nucleotides are TGTGCCAGCAGCTCCTTACGGGAGAACACTGAAGCTTTCTTT. This encodes CASSSLRENTEAFF.

The V and J genes are TRBV2 and TRBJ2-1; TRBD1 aligns across 9 bases. V was pared by 5 bases and J by 1 base, with 3 bases of the junction left unmatched. The germline V gene encodes CDR1 SNHLY and CDR2 FYNNEI. CDR3 size: 15 residues. CDR3 residues: CASSTDRGSYNEQFF. The CDR3 DNA reads as TGTGCCAGCAGTACGGACAGGGGTTCCTACAATGAGCAGTTCTTC.

This sequence joins TRBV28 and TRBJ2-5; 14 positions match TRBD2. V gave up 6 bases and J gave up 4 bases; unmatched junction bases: 4. CDR3 length equals 15 residues. CDR1 is MDHEN and CDR2 is SYDVKM in the germline V gene. Here the CDR3 reads CASSRTSGRPETQYF. The CDR3 DNA reads TGTGCCAGCAGCAGGACTAGCGGGAGGCCAGAGACCCAGTACTTC.

This sequence joins TRBV18 and TRBJ2-5, with TRBD2 matching 10 bases. CDR3 length: 15 amino acids. Germline V gene data show CDR1 as KGHSH and CDR2 as LQKENI. The trim removed 0 bases at V and 6 bases at J, leaving 4 bases unmatched. Here the CDR3 DNA reads TGTGCCAGCTCACCACCCGGGACTAGCGATAAGACCCAGTACTTC. Translation gives CASSPPGTSDKTQYF.

The chain joins TRBV5-1 to TRBJ1-2; D remains ambiguous. V was trimmed by 4 bases and J by 4 bases, leaving 14 bases between them. The CDR3 runs 14 residues. Looked up from germline, CDR1 is SGHRS and CDR2 is YFSETQ. CDR3 in DNA: TGCGCCAGCAGCCCGGAGCCAGGAGGCTATGGCTACACCTTC. Translated, it gives CASSPEPGGYGYTF.

The CDR3 here is CASSKTSGGTPPYNEQFF. The CDR3 coding sequence is TGTGCCAGCAGCAAGACTAGCGGGGGGACTCCCCCTTACAATGAGCAGTTCTTC. The rearrangement joins TRBV6-4 to TRBJ2-1, with 13 bases identical to TRBD2. V gave up 6 bases and J gave up 4 bases; unmatched junction bases: 12. Germline V gene sequence: CDR1 MRHNA, CDR2 SNTAGT. This CDR3 comprises 18 residues.

This clone was detected a few times. J is TRBJ2-3 and V is TRBV4-3; 9 bases are shared with TRBD2. Germline assignment: CDR1 LGHNA and CDR2 YSLEER. Trimming removed 7 bases from V and 0 bases from J; junction bases left unmatched: 14. The CDR3 runs to 18 residues. Here the CDR3 DNA reads TGCGCCAGCATAATCTTAGCGGGGGCCCGAGCCAGCACAGATACGCAGTATTTT. Its translation: CASIILAGARASTDTQYF.

The chain couples TRBV15 to TRBJ2-1, with 7 bases that match TRBD2. From germline, CDR1 is LNHNV and CDR2 YYDKDF (reference sequence). With 5 bases clipped from V and 4 bases from J, the junction kept 11 bases outside the gene matches. The CDR3 length is 16 residues. The CDR3 DNA is TGTGCCACCAGCCCCCGACTAAGCGGGGTTTACAATGAGCAGTTCTTC. Its protein is CATSPRLSGVYNEQFF.

The chain uses TRBV27 and TRBJ2-7; tentative D call: TRBD2 (5 bases). The germline V gene has CDR1 MNHEY and CDR2 SMNVEV (reference sequence). Trimming removed 8 bases from V and 5 bases from J, with 16 bases in between. The CDR3 totals 13 residues. CDR3 in amino acids: CASRTRPGNEQYF. Here the CDR3 DNA reads TGTGCCAGCCGGACTCGGCCGGGGAACGAGCAGTACTTC.

This chain links TRBV7-2 with TRBJ2-5; D uncertain. Germline assignment: CDR1 SGHTA and CDR2 FQGNSA. CDR3 size: 13 residues. With 7 bases removed from V and 4 bases from J, the gap between germline ends came to 13 bases. This CDR3 is CASNPYSSETQYF. CDR3 DNA: TGTGCCAGCAACCCCTATTCATCAGAGACCCAGTACTTC.

V is TRBV10-3 and J is TRBJ2-1, with TRBD2 matching 10 bases. This CDR3 comprises 15 residues. Trimming cost V 11 bases and J 0 bases; bases outside gene matches: 7. CDR1 and CDR2 from the germline V gene are ENHRY and SYGVKD. The CDR3 nucleotides read TGTGCCGTCGGTAGCGGGGGGAGCTCCTACAATGAGCAGTTCTTC. As protein: CAVGSGGSSYNEQFF.

The V and J genes are TRBV28 and TRBJ2-7; 12 bases are shared with TRBD2. Germline V gives CDR1 MDHEN, CDR2 SYDVKM. V shed 8 bases, J shed 2 bases, and the junction held 7 bases outside the gene matches. The CDR3 is 15 amino acids. CDR3 DNA: TGTGCCAGCGGATCCCTAGCGGGGGGGACCTACGAGCAGTACTTC. Amino acid sequence: CASGSLAGGTYEQYF.

V gene TRBV5-4 combines with J gene TRBJ2-7; 8 bases align to TRBD1. This CDR3 is built from 15 residues. V lost 2 bases to trimming and J lost 0 bases; unmatched junction nucleotides: 4. CDR1 is SGHNT and CDR2 is YYREEE in the germline V gene (reference sequence). The CDR3 sequence is CASSLRDRFSYEQYF. Here the CDR3 DNA reads TGTGCCAGCAGCTTACGGGACAGGTTCTCCTACGAGCAGTACTTC.

In its sample, this clone was seen once. The chain employs TRBV5-1 and TRBJ2-2; TRBD1 aligns across 7 bases. The J segment lost 3 bases and the V segment lost 1 base, leaving 3 bases of the junction unmatched. The CDR3 spans 15 residues. Germline assignment: CDR1 SGHRS and CDR2 YFSETQ. The CDR3 DNA is TGCGCCAGCAGCTTGTTCCAGGGGGACACCGGGGAGCTGTTTTTT. Its translation: CASSLFQGDTGELFF.

The chain employs TRBV27 and TRBJ1-6, with D possibly TRBD1 on 6 matching bases. CDR1 MNHEY and CDR2 SMNVEV come from the germline V gene (reference sequence). CDR3 length: 13 residues. V dropped 4 bases and J dropped 10 bases, with 11 bases sitting between them. CDR3 sequence reads: CASSSTGTSPLHF. The CDR3 region has the DNA TGTGCCAGCAGTTCGACCGGGACATCACCCCTCCACTTT.

This clone was counted between two and nine times. This chain joins TRBV5-1 and TRBJ2-7; 7 bases line up with TRBD1. Germline V gives CDR1 SGHRS, CDR2 YFSETQ. The CDR3 has 18 residues. Unmatched junction bases numbered 17, after V lost 2 bases and J lost 3 bases. The DNA of the CDR3 is TGCGCCAGCAGCTTCGATAGGGGGCCGGGGACGAGAGGCTACGAGCAGTACTTC. It codes for CASSFDRGPGTRGYEQYF.

The chain links TRBV7-9 to TRBJ2-2; D not resolved. CDR3 length equals 14 residues. CDR1 is SEHNR and CDR2 is FQNEAQ in the germline V gene (reference sequence). Trimming took 5 bases from V and 7 from J, leaving 14 bases between them. CDR3 protein: CASSLIADLGELFF. CDR3 nucleotides: TGTGCCAGCAGCCTGATAGCCGATCTCGGGGAGCTGTTTTTT.